A selection of T cell receptor beta chains follows, all from one sample in a study of molecular identifiers for immune sequencing clone quantification. MiXCR was run by TCRdb on the PCR reads, yielding one entry per CDR3 protein. The sample lists 600,000 to 650,000 distinct CDR3 sequences; approximately 20% were seen once. The sample was naive CD8+ T cells from blood, with Jurkat cell RNA spiked in. Receptors were obtained from a human donor in good health. Some libraries in this study had Jurkat cell RNA spiked in. The CDR3 runs from the conserved cysteine through the conserved F or W. Each record gives: V gene, J gene, clone size, D gene, CDR3 DNA, CDR3 protein. The D gene is left open where the match is weak. The size field is filled for only some rows; it gives once, few, many or a size class.

v_gene: TRBV5-1
j_gene: TRBJ2-1
abundance: many
d_gene: TRBD1
CDR3nt: TGCGCCAGCAGCCCCCGGGACAGGGTCTACAATGAGCAGTTCTTC
CDR3aa: CASSPRDRVYNEQFF

v_gene: TRBV28
j_gene: TRBJ1-4
abundance: -
d_gene: -
CDR3nt: TGTGCCAGCAGATACAGGGTCGTCACTAATGAAAAACTGTTTTTT
CDR3aa: CASRYRVVTNEKLFF

v_gene: TRBV12-3/TRBV12-4
j_gene: TRBJ2-3
abundance: many
d_gene: TRBD1
CDR3nt: TGTGCCAGCAGTTTAAACAGGGGGTCCTGGGATACGCAGTATTTT
CDR3aa: CASSLNRGSWDTQYF

v_gene: TRBV12-5
j_gene: TRBJ1-2
abundance: few
d_gene: -
CDR3nt: TGTGCTAGTGGCCCCGAATGGGGAGATGGCTACACCTTC
CDR3aa: CASGPEWGDGYTF

v_gene: TRBV12-3/TRBV12-4
j_gene: TRBJ2-5
abundance: -
d_gene: -
CDR3nt: TGTGCCAGCAGTATCGGACAGAGGGAAGAGACCCAGTACTTC
CDR3aa: CASSIGQREETQYF

v_gene: TRBV13
j_gene: TRBJ2-1
abundance: -
d_gene: TRBD2
CDR3nt: TGTGCCAGCAGCCCCCCCAGCGGGACCTACAATGAGCAGTTCTTC
CDR3aa: CASSPPSGTYNEQFF

v_gene: TRBV9
j_gene: TRBJ2-2
abundance: few
d_gene: TRBD2
CDR3nt: TGTGCCAGCAGCGTGGGACTAGCGGGGAACACCGGGGAGCTGTTTTTT
CDR3aa: CASSVGLAGNTGELFF

v_gene: TRBV6-2/TRBV6-3
j_gene: TRBJ1-5
abundance: many
d_gene: TRBD1
CDR3nt: TGTGCCAGCAGTTACCACGGGACAGTTAATCAGCCCCAGCATTTT
CDR3aa: CASSYHGTVNQPQHF

v_gene: TRBV7-2
j_gene: TRBJ2-2
abundance: many
d_gene: -
CDR3nt: TGTGCCAGCACCAAACCCTGGGAGGACACTAACACCGGGGAGCTGTTTTTT
CDR3aa: CASTKPWEDTNTGELFF

v_gene: TRBV5-4
j_gene: TRBJ1-1
abundance: -
d_gene: -
CDR3nt: TGTGCCAGCAGCCTCCTCCCTGGGGGCTCGAAAGGAACTGAAGCTTTCTTT
CDR3aa: CASSLLPGGSKGTEAFF

v_gene: TRBV4-1
j_gene: TRBJ1-5
abundance: few
d_gene: TRBD1
CDR3nt: TGCGCCAGCAGCCAAGAGGGACAGGTTAATCAGCCCCAGCATTTT
CDR3aa: CASSQEGQVNQPQHF

v_gene: TRBV9
j_gene: TRBJ1-1
abundance: few
d_gene: TRBD1
CDR3nt: TGTGCCAGCAGCTTTCGTACAGGGGCTGAAGCTTTCTTT
CDR3aa: CASSFRTGAEAFF

v_gene: TRBV21-1
j_gene: TRBJ1-1
abundance: many
d_gene: -
CDR3nt: TGTGCCAGCAGCCCCCGGGACAGGGGTGTTTCTGAAGCTTTCTTT
CDR3aa: CASSPRDRGVSEAFF

v_gene: TRBV29-1
j_gene: TRBJ2-1
abundance: few
d_gene: -
CDR3nt: TGCAGCGTTGTGTCTAGTAGCCATGAGCAGTTCTTC
CDR3aa: CSVVSSSHEQFF

v_gene: TRBV7-9
j_gene: TRBJ2-1
abundance: many
d_gene: -
CDR3nt: TGTGCCAGCACCCCACCCGGGCCCTACAATGAGCAGTTCTTC
CDR3aa: CASTPPGPYNEQFF

v_gene: TRBV27
j_gene: TRBJ1-6
abundance: few
d_gene: -
CDR3nt: TGTGCCAGCTGGACGGCACAGGGTGACTCACCCCTCCACTTT
CDR3aa: CASWTAQGDSPLHF

v_gene: TRBV7-6
j_gene: TRBJ2-7
abundance: -
d_gene: -
CDR3nt: TGTGCCAGCAGCCGCGGGGAGGACCCCTACGAGCAGTACTTC
CDR3aa: CASSRGEDPYEQYF

v_gene: TRBV7-9
j_gene: TRBJ2-3
abundance: -
d_gene: -
CDR3nt: TGTGCCAGCAGCGCCCCAGGGGAAGATACGCAGTATTTT
CDR3aa: CASSAPGEDTQYF

v_gene: TRBV30
j_gene: TRBJ2-3
abundance: few
d_gene: -
CDR3nt: TGTGCCTGGAGTGTACGTGGGGGGGCCTTGGATACGCAGTATTTT
CDR3aa: CAWSVRGGALDTQYF

v_gene: TRBV5-1
j_gene: TRBJ2-7
abundance: -
d_gene: -
CDR3nt: TGCGCCAGCCGCTTCGACAGATCCTACGAGCAGTACTTC
CDR3aa: CASRFDRSYEQYF

v_gene: TRBV11-3
j_gene: TRBJ2-1
abundance: few
d_gene: TRBD2
CDR3nt: TGTGCCAGCAGTCCCGGACTAGCGGATGAGCAGTTCTTC
CDR3aa: CASSPGLADEQFF

v_gene: TRBV19
j_gene: TRBJ2-6
abundance: -
d_gene: -
CDR3nt: TGTGCCAGTAGTATACATGACGTTTGGCCCTCTGGGGCCAACGTCCTGACTTTC
CDR3aa: CASSIHDVWPSGANVLTF

v_gene: TRBV27
j_gene: TRBJ1-1
abundance: many
d_gene: -
CDR3nt: TGTGCCAGCGGGGGGACGGTGCGAAAAACTGAAGCTTTCTTT
CDR3aa: CASGGTVRKTEAFF